This T cell receptor beta chain was profiled in a study of blood T cell repertoires in COVID-19. The CDR3 totals 13 residues. V shed 5 bases and J shed 6 bases, with 11 bases lying between them. CDR1 and CDR2 (germline): SGHAT, FQNNGV. TCRdb keeps only in-frame clones here, not all; method: immunoSEQ multiplex PCR. The sample yields 200,000 to 250,000 clones, approximately 80% seen once. Patients of the Seattle cohort, enrolled during active infection, were followed longitudinally. This clone occurred once. This receptor was identified in a woman older than 75 with COVID-19, enrolled during active disease. This rearrangement joins TRBV11-2 to TRBJ2-4; D unclear. The sample comprised peripheral blood. The CDR3 DNA is TGTGCCAGCAGCCCGCAAGCTGGAAACATTCAGTACTTC. Its protein product is CASSPQAGNIQYF.